Following are 19 T cell receptor beta chains from one sample sequenced in a study of OX40 agonist ivuxolimab in advanced cancers. Profiled with immunoSEQ multiplex PCR; TCRdb holds only in-frame clones, not every one. Among 15,000 to 20,000 clones listed, about 90% were seen once. The sequenced sample was CD4+ or CD8+ T cells sorted from blood, obtained in a trial of the OX40 agonist ivuxolimab. These receptors were obtained from an adult with an advanced solid tumor such as melanoma, head and neck, liver or kidney cancer.

The chain links TRBV18 to TRBJ2-2, with 8 bases matching TRBD1. The CDR3 is made up of 14 amino acids. The V gene end was trimmed by 3 bases and the J gene end by 6 bases; junction bases not matched to a gene: 3. CDR1 KGHSH and CDR2 LQKENI come from the germline V gene. CDR3 DNA: TGTGCCAGCTCACCGCCGACAGGGGCCGGGGAGCTGTTTTTT. It yields the protein CASSPPTGAGELFF.

This clone was detected once. The V call is TRBV5-4, the J call TRBJ1-4, with a weak D call TRBD1 (5 bases). V dropped 4 bases and J dropped 7 bases, with 20 bases sitting between them. The V gene's germline CDR1 is SGHNT and CDR2 YYREEE (reference sequence). The CDR3 has 16 amino acids. CDR3 in amino acids: CASSPRSGLGAEKLFF. The CDR3 DNA sequence: TGTGCCAGCAGCCCCAGATCGGGACTCGGGGCTGAAAAACTGTTTTTT. Complete variable domain (other parts from reference TRBV5-4 and TRBJ1-4): ETGVTQSPTHLIKTRGQQVTLRCSSQSGHNTVSWYQQALGQGPQFIFQYYREEENGRGNFPPRFSGLQFPNYSSELNVNALELDDSALYLCASSPRSGLGAEKLFFGSGTQLSVL.

This clone was seen a handful of times. The chain recombines TRBV6-4 with TRBJ2-2, with D unclear. CDR1 and CDR2 from the germline V gene are MRHNA and SNTAGT. With 8 bases removed from V and 3 bases from J, the gap between germline ends came to 16 bases. CDR3 length: 15 amino acids. CDR3 sequence: CASGRPGADTGELFF. The CDR3 DNA reads as TGTGCCAGCGGCCGGCCCGGCGCGGACACCGGGGAGCTGTTTTTT.

The chain's CDR3 is CASSLETYEQYF. The CDR3 nucleotides read TGCGCCAGCAGCTTAGAGACCTACGAGCAGTACTTC. The chain uses TRBV5-1 and TRBJ2-7; D is uncertain. V lost 2 bases, J lost 2 bases, and 5 bases lay in between. The CDR3 runs to 12 residues. Germline values: CDR1 SGHRS, CDR2 YFSETQ.

This clone occurred once. This sequence joins TRBV5-3 and TRBJ2-7; D unresolved. TRBV5-3 is placed among ORFs of uncertain function. Trimming cost V 10 bases and J 3 bases, with 11 bases left between them. CDR3 size: 11 residues. In DNA form, the CDR3 reads TGTGCCGTCGGGCGGATCTACGAGCAGTACTTC. It yields the protein CAVGRIYEQYF.

This sequence joins TRBV2 and TRBJ1-2; 8 nucleotides agree with TRBD1. Germline trimming cut 6 bases from V and 6 bases from J; bases unmatched to any gene: 6. The CDR3 is 13 residues long. The germline gives CDR1 SNHLY, CDR2 FYNNEI. The CDR3 region has the DNA TGTGCCAGCAGGCAGACAGGGGCAGATGGCTACACCTTC. Protein product: CASRQTGADGYTF.

The chain combines TRBV11-2 with TRBJ1-2, with 9 bases fitting TRBD1. The CDR3 contains 14 residues. Germline CDR1 and CDR2: SGHAT and FQNNGV. The V and J ends lost 5 bases and 8 bases, in that order; junction bases with no gene match: 9. DNA of the CDR3: TGTGCCAGCAGCGTTGGGGGACAGGGTGGAGGCTACACCTTC. Its protein is CASSVGGQGGGYTF.

The V and J genes are TRBV13 and TRBJ2-3; D not certain. Germline loops: CDR1 PRHDT, CDR2 FYEKMQ (reference sequence). Trimming took off 3 bases at V and 5 bases at J, with 6 bases between the two ends. The CDR3 has 12 residues. This CDR3 is CASSFGRDTQYF. The CDR3, as DNA: TGTGCCAGCAGCTTCGGTCGAGATACGCAGTATTTT.

The J gene is TRBJ2-7, the V gene TRBV6-5; 7 bases agree with TRBD1. Germline V lookup: CDR1 MNHEY, CDR2 SVGAGI. The V and J ends lost 6 bases and 5 bases, in that order; junction bases with no gene match: 7. The CDR3 has 13 residues. In DNA form, the CDR3 reads TGTGCCAGCAGCCACTCAACAGGGGACGAGCAGTACTTC. This encodes CASSHSTGDEQYF.

CDR3 region: CASSLRGGVPNEQFF. DNA for the CDR3: TGTGCCAGCAGTTTACGGGGTGGGGTCCCAAATGAGCAGTTCTTC. V and J are TRBV28 and TRBJ2-1; D is perhaps TRBD2 (5 bases). V lost 2 bases and J 7 bases, leaving 15 bases between the germline ends. The CDR3 spans 15 residues. Germline CDR1 is MDHEN and CDR2 is SYDVKM.

The chain has TRBV27 and TRBJ1-2, with no clear D. CDR3 size: 16 residues. The germline V and J ends were trimmed by 3 bases and 4 bases, with 18 bases remaining between them. Germline CDR1 MNHEY, CDR2 SMNVEV (reference sequence). The CDR3 loop is CASSFTIGGGLYGYTF. Written as DNA, the CDR3 is TGTGCCAGCAGTTTTACTATCGGAGGAGGTCTCTATGGCTACACCTTC.

The chain employs TRBV13 and TRBJ2-3, with a tentative D call TRBD2 (7 bases). Germline CDR1 reads PRHDT; CDR2 reads FYEKMQ (reference sequence). This CDR3 contains 15 residues. V was shortened by 4 bases and J by 6 bases, with 17 bases between the two germline ends. CDR3 region: CASSSRGGVGDTQYF. The CDR3 nucleotides are TGTGCCAGCAGCTCCCGAGGGGGGGTAGGGGATACGCAGTATTTT.

The chain joins TRBV5-1 to TRBJ2-3; no firm D call. Trimming left V 0 bases short and J 2 bases short, with 13 bases between. This CDR3 spans 16 amino acids. From germline, CDR1 is SGHRS and CDR2 YFSETQ. The CDR3 loop is CASSLAGPMDTDTQYF. CDR3 in DNA: TGCGCCAGCAGCTTGGCCGGGCCAATGGACACAGATACGCAGTATTTT.

V gene TRBV7-6 combines with J gene TRBJ1-2; the D gene is possibly TRBD1 (6 bases). Trimming took off 1 base at V and 2 bases at J, with 11 bases between the two ends. From germline, CDR1 is SGHVS and CDR2 FNYEAQ. This CDR3 spans 15 amino acids. This CDR3 is CASSLEGGANYGYTF. The CDR3 coding sequence is TGTGCCAGCAGCTTAGAGGGGGGCGCGAACTATGGCTACACCTTC. Full variable domain (rest looked up from reference TRBV7-6 and TRBJ1-2): GAGVSQSPRYKVTKRGQDVALRCDPISGHVSLYWYRQALGQGPEFLTYFNYEAQQDKSGLPNDRFSAERPEGSISTLTIQRTEQRDSAMYRCASSLEGGANYGYTFGSGTRLTVV.

The genes are TRBV6-5 and TRBJ2-7; D gene uncertain. Trimming removed 6 bases from V and 0 bases from J, with 9 bases in between. Germline V gene data show CDR1 as MNHEY and CDR2 as SVGAGI. This CDR3 spans 13 amino acids. The CDR3 DNA reads TGTGCCAGCAGCCTTACAGTCTCCTACGAGCAGTACTTC. Translating gives CASSLTVSYEQYF.

The V and J genes are TRBV19 and TRBJ1-1; D gene ambiguous. The germline gives CDR1 LNHDA, CDR2 SQIVND (reference sequence). This CDR3 has 11 residues. V was shortened by 4 bases and J by 8 bases, with 8 bases between the two germline ends. CDR3 sequence reads: CASSRTEEAFF. CDR3 DNA: TGTGCCAGTAGTAGGACGGAAGAAGCTTTCTTT.

CDR3 sequence reads: CASSTNPGDQRYQETQYF. The CDR3, as DNA: TGTGCCAGCAGCACCAACCCTGGGGACCAAAGGTACCAAGAGACCCAGTACTTC. This sequence joins TRBV9 and TRBJ2-5; perhaps D is TRBD1 or TRBD2 (5 bases each). There are 18 residues in the CDR3. V dropped 4 bases and J dropped 0 bases, with 22 bases sitting between them. From germline, CDR1 is SGDLS and CDR2 YYNGEE.

The chain couples TRBV6-6 to TRBJ2-1, with no clear D. V was cut by 3 bases and J by 9 bases, with 9 bases left in between. Germline CDR1 and CDR2: MNHNY and SVGAGI (reference sequence). This CDR3 is 12 amino acids long. CDR3: CASSYRASEQFF. The CDR3 bases are TGTGCCAGCAGTTATCGGGCATCTGAGCAGTTCTTC.

The chain combines TRBV11-2 with TRBJ2-5, with 9 bases that match TRBD1. There are 16 residues in the CDR3. Unmatched junction bases numbered 7, after V lost 1 base and J lost 4 bases. Germline V gene data show CDR1 as SGHAT and CDR2 as FQNNGV. CDR3 amino acids: CASSLGGTGFGETQYF. CDR3 nucleotide sequence: TGTGCCAGCAGCTTAGGTGGGACAGGGTTCGGAGAGACCCAGTACTTC. The full variable domain, in which reference TRBV11-2 and TRBJ2-5 provide the parts outside the CDR3, is EAGVAQSPRYKIIEKRQSVAFWCNPISGHATLYWYQQILGQGPKLLIQFQNNGVVDDSQLPKDRFSAERLKGVDSTLKIQPAKLEDSAVYLCASSLGGTGFGETQYFGPGTRLLVL.